This T cell receptor (beta chain) was identified during a study of cytomegalovirus exposure and HLA in healthy donors. Study findings and constraints: A reported reduction in N-insertions relative to the approximately 690-donor mean was seen in an Asian-associated ancestry cluster in a later analysis. The authors confirmed in vitro that a few CMV-associated chains were specific for CMV antigens.

The PCR was carried out with 60 Vbeta primers and 13 Jbeta primers. Clones were read by immunoSEQ multiplex PCR, and TCRdb kept only the in-frame ones, dropping some. The sample has under 150,000 clones; under 75% are singletons. This clone was seen more than once but under ten times. Its cognate antigen is unknown. Trimming shortened V by 3 bases and J by 1 base, and 10 bases separated the two germline ends. CDR1 is SGHRS and CDR2 is YFSETQ in the germline V gene. This CDR3 is built from 14 residues. V gene TRBV5-1 combines with J gene TRBJ1-1; D unresolved. The receptor was derived from a woman in her thirties or forties in good health and CMV-seronegative. The specimen was PBMCs. Here the CDR3 reads CASSYGAGNTEAFF. CDR3 DNA: TGCGCCAGCAGCTACGGAGCCGGGAACACTGAAGCTTTCTTT.